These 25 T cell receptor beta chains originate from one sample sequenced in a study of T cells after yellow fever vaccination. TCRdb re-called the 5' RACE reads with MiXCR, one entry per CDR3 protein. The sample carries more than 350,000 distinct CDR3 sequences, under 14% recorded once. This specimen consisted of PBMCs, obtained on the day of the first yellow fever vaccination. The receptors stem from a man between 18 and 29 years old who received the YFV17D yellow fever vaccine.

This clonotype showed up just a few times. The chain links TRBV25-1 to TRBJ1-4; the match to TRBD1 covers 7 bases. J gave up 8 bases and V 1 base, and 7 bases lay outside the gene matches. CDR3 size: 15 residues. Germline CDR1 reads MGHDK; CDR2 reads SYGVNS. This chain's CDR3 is CASSEFGQAREKLFF. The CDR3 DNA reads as TGTGCCAGCAGTGAATTCGGACAGGCTAGAGAAAAACTGTTTTTT.

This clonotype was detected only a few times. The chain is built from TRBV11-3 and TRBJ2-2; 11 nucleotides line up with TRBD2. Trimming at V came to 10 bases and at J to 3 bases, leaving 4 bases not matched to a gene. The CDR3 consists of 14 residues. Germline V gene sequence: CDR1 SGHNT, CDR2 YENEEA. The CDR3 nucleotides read TGTGCCACAACGGGACTAGCGGACACCGGGGAGCTGTTTTTT. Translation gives CATTGLADTGELFF.

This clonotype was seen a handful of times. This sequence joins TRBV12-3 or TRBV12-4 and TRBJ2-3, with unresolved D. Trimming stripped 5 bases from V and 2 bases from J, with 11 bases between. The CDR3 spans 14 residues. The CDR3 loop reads CASSPDISTDTQYF. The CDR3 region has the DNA TGTGCCAGCAGTCCAGACATATCCACAGATACGCAGTATTTT.

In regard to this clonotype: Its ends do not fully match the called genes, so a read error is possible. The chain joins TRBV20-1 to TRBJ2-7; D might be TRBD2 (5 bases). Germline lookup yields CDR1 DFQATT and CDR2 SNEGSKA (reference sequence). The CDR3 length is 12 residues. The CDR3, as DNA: TGCAGTGCCAGAGCGGATTCCTACGAGCAGTACTTC. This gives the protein CSARADSYEQYF.

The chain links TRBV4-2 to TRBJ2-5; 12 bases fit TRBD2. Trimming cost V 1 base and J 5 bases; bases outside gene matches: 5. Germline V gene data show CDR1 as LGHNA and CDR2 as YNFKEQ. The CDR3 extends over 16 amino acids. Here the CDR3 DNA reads TGTGCCAGCAGCCAAGTTTCTAGCGGGGGGGCGGAGACCCAGTACTTC. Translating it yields CASSQVSSGGAETQYF.

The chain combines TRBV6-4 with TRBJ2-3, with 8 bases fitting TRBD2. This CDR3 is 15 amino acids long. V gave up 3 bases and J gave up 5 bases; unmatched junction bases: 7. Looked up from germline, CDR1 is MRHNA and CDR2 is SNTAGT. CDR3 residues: CASSDTGGAVDTQYF. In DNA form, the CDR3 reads TGTGCCAGCAGTGATACCGGGGGGGCGGTAGATACGCAGTATTTT.

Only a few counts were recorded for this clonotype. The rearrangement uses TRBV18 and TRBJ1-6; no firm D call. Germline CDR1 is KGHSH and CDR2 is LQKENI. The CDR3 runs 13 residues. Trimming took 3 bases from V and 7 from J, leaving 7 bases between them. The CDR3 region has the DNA TGTGCCAGCTCACCCGGGGAGAATTCACCCCTCCACTTT. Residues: CASSPGENSPLHF.

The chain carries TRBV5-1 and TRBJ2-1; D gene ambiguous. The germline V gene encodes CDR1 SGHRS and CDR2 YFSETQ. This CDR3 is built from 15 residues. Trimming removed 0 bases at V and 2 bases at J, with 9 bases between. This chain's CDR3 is CASSLVADAYNEQFF. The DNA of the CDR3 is TGCGCCAGCAGCTTGGTGGCGGACGCCTACAATGAGCAGTTCTTC.

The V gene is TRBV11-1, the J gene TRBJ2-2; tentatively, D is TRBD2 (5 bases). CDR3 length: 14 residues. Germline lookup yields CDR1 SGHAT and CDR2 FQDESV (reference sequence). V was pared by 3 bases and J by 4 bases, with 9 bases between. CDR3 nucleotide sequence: TGTGCCAGCAGCTTTCGGGATGTCACCGGGGAGCTGTTTTTT. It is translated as CASSFRDVTGELFF.

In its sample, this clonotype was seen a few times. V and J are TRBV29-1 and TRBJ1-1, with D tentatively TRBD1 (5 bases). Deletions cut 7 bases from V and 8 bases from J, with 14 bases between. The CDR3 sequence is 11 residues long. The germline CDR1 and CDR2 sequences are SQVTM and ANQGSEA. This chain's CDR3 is CSDRKDREAFF. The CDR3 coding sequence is TGCAGCGACAGGAAAGACAGAGAAGCTTTCTTT.

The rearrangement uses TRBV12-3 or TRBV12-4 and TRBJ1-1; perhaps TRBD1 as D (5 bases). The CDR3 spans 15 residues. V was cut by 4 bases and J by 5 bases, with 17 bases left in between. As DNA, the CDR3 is TGTGCCAGCAGTTCATACTGGATCAGGGATACTGAAGCTTTCTTT. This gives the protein CASSSYWIRDTEAFF.

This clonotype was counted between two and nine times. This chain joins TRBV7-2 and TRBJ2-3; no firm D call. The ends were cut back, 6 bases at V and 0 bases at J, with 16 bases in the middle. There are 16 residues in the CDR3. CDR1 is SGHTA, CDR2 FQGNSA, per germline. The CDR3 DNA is TGTGCCAGCAGTACCGGGCCGGTGACTAGCACAGATACGCAGTATTTT. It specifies CASSTGPVTSTDTQYF.

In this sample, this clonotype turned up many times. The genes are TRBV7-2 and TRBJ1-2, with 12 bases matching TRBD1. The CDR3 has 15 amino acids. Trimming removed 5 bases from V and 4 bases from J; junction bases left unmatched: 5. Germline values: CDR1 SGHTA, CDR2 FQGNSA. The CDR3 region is CASSTGTGGAYGYTF. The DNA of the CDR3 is TGTGCCAGCAGCACCGGGACAGGGGGCGCCTATGGCTACACCTTC.

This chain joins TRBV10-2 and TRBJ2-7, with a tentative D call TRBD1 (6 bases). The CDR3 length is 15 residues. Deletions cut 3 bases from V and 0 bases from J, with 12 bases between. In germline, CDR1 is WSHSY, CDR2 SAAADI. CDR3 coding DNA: TGCGCCAGCAGTGAACAGGGTCCAAGCTCCTACGAGCAGTACGTC. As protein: CASSEQGPSSYEQYV.

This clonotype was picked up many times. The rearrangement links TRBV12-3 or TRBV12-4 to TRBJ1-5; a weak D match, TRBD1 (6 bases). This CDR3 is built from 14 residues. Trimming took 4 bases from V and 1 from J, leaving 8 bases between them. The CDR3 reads CASSSRGSNQPQHF. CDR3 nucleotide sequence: TGTGCCAGCAGTTCCAGGGGCAGCAATCAGCCCCAGCATTTT.

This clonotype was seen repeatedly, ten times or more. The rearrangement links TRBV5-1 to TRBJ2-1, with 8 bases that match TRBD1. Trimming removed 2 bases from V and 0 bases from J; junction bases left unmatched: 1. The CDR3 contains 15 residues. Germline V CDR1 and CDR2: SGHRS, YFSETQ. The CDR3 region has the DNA TGCGCCAGCAGCTTCAGGGGGCTCTCCTACAATGAGCAGTTCTTC. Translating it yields CASSFRGLSYNEQFF.

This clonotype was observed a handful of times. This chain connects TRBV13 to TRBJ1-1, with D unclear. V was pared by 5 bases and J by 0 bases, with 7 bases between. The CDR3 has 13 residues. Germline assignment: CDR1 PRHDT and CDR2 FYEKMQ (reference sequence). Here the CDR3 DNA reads TGTGCCAGCAGCACCTCAGTGAACACTGAAGCTTTCTTT. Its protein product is CASSTSVNTEAFF.

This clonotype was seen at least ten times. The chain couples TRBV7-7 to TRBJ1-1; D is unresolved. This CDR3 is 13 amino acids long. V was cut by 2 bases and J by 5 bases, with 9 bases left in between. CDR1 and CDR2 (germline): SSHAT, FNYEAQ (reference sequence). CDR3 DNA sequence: TGTGCCAGCAGCTTATCTCTCGGGACTGAAGCTTTCTTT. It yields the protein CASSLSLGTEAFF.

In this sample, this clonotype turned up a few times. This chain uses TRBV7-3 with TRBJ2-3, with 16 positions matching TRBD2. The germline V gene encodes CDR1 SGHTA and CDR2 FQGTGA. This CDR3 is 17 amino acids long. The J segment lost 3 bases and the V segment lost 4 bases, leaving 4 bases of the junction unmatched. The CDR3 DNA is TGTGCCAGCAGCTCCGGGACTAGCGGGGGGGATACAGATACGCAGTATTTT. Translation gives CASSSGTSGGDTDTQYF. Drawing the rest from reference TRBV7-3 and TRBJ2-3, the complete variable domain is GAGVSQTPSNKVTEKGKYVELRCDPISGHTALYWYRQSLGQGPEFLIYFQGTGAADDSGLPNDRFFAVRPEGSVSTLKIQRTERGDSAVYLCASSSGTSGGDTDTQYFGPGTRLTVL.

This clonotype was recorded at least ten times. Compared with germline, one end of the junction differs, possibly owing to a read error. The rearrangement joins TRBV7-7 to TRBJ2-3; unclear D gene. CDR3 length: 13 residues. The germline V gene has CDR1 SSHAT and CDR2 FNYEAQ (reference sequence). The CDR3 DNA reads TGTGCTAGCAGCTTAACAGATTCAGATACGCAGTATTTT. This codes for CASSLTDSDTQYF.

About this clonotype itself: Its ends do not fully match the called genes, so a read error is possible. CDR3 sequence: CASNFKAGVSPFHF. The CDR3 DNA is TGTGCCAGCAACTTCAAAGCGGGCGTTTCACCCTTCCACTTT. V and J are TRBV6-1 and TRBJ1-6; D gene unclear. This CDR3 contains 14 residues. Germline V gene data show CDR1 as MNHNS and CDR2 as SASEGT.

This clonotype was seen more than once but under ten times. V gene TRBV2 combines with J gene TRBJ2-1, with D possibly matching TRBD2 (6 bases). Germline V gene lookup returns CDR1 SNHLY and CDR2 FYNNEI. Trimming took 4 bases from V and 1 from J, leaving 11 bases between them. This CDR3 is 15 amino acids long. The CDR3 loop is CASSVAGTSYNEQFF. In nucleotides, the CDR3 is TGTGCCAGCAGTGTTGCGGGGACTTCCTACAATGAGCAGTTCTTC.

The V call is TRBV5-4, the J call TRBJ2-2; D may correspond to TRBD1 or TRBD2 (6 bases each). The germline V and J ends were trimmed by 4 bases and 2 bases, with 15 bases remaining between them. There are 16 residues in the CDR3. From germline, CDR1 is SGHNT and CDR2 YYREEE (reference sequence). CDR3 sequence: CASSALGGTNTGELFF. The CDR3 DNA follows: TGTGCCAGCAGCGCACTGGGGGGCACAAACACCGGGGAGCTGTTTTTT.

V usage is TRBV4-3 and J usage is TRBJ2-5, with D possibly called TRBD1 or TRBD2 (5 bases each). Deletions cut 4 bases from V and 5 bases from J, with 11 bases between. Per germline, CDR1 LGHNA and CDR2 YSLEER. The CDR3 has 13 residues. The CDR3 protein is CASSPGLPETQYF. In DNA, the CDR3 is TGCGCCAGCAGCCCGGGGCTTCCGGAGACCCAGTACTTC.

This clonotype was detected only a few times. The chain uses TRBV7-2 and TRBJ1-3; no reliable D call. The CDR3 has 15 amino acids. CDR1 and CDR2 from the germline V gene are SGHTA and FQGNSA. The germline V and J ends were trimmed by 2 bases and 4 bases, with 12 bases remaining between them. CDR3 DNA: TGTGCCAGCAGCTTATCGGCAGCGTGGGGAAACACCATATATTTT. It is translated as CASSLSAAWGNTIYF.